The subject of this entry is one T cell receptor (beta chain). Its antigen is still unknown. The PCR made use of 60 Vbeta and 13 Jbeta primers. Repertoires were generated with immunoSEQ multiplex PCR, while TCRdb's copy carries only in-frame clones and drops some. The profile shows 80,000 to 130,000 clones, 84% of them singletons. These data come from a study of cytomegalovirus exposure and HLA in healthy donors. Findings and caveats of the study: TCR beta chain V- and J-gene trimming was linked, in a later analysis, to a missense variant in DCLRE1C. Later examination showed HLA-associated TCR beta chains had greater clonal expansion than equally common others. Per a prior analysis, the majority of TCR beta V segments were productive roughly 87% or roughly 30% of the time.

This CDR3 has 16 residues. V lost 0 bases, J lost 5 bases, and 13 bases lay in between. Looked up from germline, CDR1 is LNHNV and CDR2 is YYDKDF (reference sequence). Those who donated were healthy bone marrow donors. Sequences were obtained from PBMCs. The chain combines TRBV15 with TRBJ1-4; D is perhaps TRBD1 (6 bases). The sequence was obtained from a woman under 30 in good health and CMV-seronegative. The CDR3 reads CATSRDRTVRNEKLFF. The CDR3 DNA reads TGTGCCACCAGCAGAGATAGGACAGTTAGGAATGAAAAACTGTTTTTT.